The next 9 T cell receptor beta chains were all read from a single sample in a study of blood T cell repertoires in COVID-19. Profiling relied on immunoSEQ multiplex PCR, and the TCRdb table lists in-frame clones only, not all of them. This repertoire shows 250,000 to 350,000 clones, 80% to 90% found once; its top ten account for roughly 4%. Material for sequencing was PBMCs or T cells enriched from blood (not recorded which). These receptors all stem from a woman aged 25 to 39 who had recovered from COVID-19.

The J gene is TRBJ1-5, the V gene TRBV30; tentatively, D is TRBD1 (5 bases). CDR1 GTSNPN and CDR2 SVGIG come from the germline V gene (reference sequence). Trimming took 3 bases from V and 2 from J, leaving 17 bases between them. The CDR3 consists of 16 residues. CDR3 protein: CAWRVHRLRGNQPQHF. For the CDR3, the DNA is TGTGCCTGGAGAGTACACAGGCTAAGGGGCAATCAGCCCCAGCATTTT.

The rearrangement joins TRBV19 to TRBJ2-1; 10 nucleotides line up with TRBD2. CDR3 size: 17 residues. Looked up from germline, CDR1 is LNHDA and CDR2 is SQIVND (reference sequence). After removal of 5 bases from V and 0 bases from J, the junction contained 7 bases not matched to a gene. The CDR3 loop is CASSQTSGMSSYNEQFF. The CDR3 DNA reads TGTGCCAGTAGTCAAACTAGCGGGATGAGCTCCTACAATGAGCAGTTCTTC. The full variable domain, in which reference TRBV19 and TRBJ2-1 provide the parts outside the CDR3, is DGGITQSPKYLFRKEGQNVTLSCEQNLNHDAMYWYRQDPGQGLRLIYYSQIVNDFQKGDIAEGYSVSREKKESFPLTVTSAQKNPTAFYLCASSQTSGMSSYNEQFFGPGTRLTVL.

V is TRBV19 and J is TRBJ1-1; a possible D gene is TRBD1 (5 bases). This CDR3 has 12 residues. Germline V gene lookup returns CDR1 LNHDA and CDR2 SQIVND (reference sequence). The ends were cut back, 3 bases at V and 7 bases at J, with 9 bases in the middle. The CDR3: CASSMLGGEAFF. CDR3 DNA sequence: TGTGCCAGTAGTATGTTGGGGGGTGAAGCTTTCTTT.

CDR3 sequence reads: CASSLSGAGVVGDTQYF. The CDR3 bases are TGTGCCAGCAGTTTATCCGGAGCCGGGGTCGTGGGAGATACGCAGTATTTT. This sequence joins TRBV27 and TRBJ2-3; D possibly corresponds to TRBD2 (5 bases). Trimming removed 0 bases from V and 5 bases from J, with 18 bases in between. This CDR3 region has 17 residues. CDR1 and CDR2 (germline): MNHEY, SMNVEV (reference sequence).

The chain has TRBV11-2 and TRBJ2-7; 8 positions match TRBD1. Germline CDR1 reads SGHAT; CDR2 reads FQNNGV. The CDR3 sequence is 13 residues long. V lost 6 bases, J lost 3 bases, and 4 bases stayed unmatched. CDR3: CASRLTGGYEQYF. Written as DNA, the CDR3 is TGTGCCAGCAGGTTAACAGGGGGCTACGAGCAGTACTTC.

This clone was detected a few times. The V call is TRBV28, the J call TRBJ1-4, with D tentatively TRBD1 (5 bases). V was cut by 4 bases and J by 11 bases, with 17 bases left in between. The CDR3 consists of 14 residues. CDR1 is MDHEN and CDR2 is SYDVKM in the germline V gene. The CDR3 DNA is TGTGCCAGCAGTTATAACAGGCTCTCCGGGAAACTGTTTTTT. Translation: CASSYNRLSGKLFF.

This chain uses TRBV9 with TRBJ2-7; no definite D call. This CDR3 has 14 residues. V lost 5 bases and J 5 bases, leaving 17 bases between the germline ends. The germline CDR1 and CDR2 sequences are SGDLS and YYNGEE. CDR3 nucleotides: TGTGCCAGCAGTACCCTCGGAGTCCTAGACGAGCAGTACTTC. The encoded protein is CASSTLGVLDEQYF.

The CDR3 protein is CASSKGVGGQGVGLAVTPVHEQFF. The CDR3 DNA reads as TGTGCCAGCAGCAAAGGGGTCGGTGGACAGGGCGTCGGACTAGCGGTAACCCCTGTCCATGAGCAGTTCTTC. The chain couples TRBV21-1 to TRBJ2-1; the D segment call TRBD2 is taken from the table without a DNA check. TRBV21-1 has pseudogene status. The length of the CDR3 is 24 residues.

The chain employs TRBV5-8 and TRBJ2-7; D uncertain. CDR1 is SGHTS, CDR2 YDEGEE, per germline. CDR3 length: 13 residues. Trimming shortened V by 0 bases and J by 5 bases, and 9 bases separated the two germline ends. The CDR3 nucleotides are TGTGCCAGCAGCTTGGTGTCGGGTAACGAGCAGTACTTC. Translation: CASSLVSGNEQYF.